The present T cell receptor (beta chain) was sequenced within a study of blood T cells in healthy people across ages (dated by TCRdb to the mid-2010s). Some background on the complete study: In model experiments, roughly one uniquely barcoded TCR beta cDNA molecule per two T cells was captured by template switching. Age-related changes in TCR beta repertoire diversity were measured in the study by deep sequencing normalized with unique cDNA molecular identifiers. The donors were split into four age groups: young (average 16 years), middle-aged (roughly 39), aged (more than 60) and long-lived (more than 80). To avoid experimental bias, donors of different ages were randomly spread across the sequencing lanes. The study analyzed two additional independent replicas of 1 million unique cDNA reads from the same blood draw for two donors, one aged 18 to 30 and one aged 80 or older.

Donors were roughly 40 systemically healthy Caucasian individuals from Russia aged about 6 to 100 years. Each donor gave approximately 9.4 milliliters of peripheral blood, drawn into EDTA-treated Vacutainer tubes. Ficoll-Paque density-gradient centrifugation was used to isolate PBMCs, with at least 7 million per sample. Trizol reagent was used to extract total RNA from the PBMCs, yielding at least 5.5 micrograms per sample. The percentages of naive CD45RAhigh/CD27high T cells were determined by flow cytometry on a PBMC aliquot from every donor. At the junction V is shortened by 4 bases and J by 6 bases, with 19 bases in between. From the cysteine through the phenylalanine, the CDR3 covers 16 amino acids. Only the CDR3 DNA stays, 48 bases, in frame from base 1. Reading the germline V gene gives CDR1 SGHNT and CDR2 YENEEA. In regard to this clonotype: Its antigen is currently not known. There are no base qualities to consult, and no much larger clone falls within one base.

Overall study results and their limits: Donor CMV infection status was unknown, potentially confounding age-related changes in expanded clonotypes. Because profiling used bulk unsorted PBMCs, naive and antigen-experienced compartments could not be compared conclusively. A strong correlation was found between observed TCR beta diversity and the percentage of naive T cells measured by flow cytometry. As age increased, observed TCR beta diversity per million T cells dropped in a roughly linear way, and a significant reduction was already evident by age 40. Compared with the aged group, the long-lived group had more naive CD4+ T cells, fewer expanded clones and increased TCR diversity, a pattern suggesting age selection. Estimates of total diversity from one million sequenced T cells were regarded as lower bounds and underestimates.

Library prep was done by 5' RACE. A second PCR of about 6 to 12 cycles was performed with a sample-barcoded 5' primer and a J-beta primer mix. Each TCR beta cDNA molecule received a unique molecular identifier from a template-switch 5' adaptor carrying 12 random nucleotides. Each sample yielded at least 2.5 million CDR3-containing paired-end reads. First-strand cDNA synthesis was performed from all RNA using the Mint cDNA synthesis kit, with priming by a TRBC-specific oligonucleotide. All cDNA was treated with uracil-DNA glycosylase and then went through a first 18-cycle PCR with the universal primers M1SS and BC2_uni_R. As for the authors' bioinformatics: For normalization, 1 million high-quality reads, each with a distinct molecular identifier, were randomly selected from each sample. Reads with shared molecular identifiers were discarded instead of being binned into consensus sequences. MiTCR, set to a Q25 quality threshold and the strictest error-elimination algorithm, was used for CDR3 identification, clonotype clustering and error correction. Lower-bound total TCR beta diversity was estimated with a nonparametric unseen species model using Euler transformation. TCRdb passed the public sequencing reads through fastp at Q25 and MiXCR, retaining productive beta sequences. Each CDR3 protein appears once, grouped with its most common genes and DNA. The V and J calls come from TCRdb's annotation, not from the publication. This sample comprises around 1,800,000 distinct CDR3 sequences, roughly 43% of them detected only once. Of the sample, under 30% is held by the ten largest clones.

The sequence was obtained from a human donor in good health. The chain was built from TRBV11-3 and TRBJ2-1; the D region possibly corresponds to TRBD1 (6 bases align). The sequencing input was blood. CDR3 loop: CASSSRQARWLNEQFF. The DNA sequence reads TGTGCCAGCAGCTCACGACAGGCCCGTTGGCTCAATGAGCAGTTCTTC.